The subject of this entry is one T cell receptor beta chain. The germline gives CDR1 SNHLY, CDR2 FYNNEI. The CDR3 spans 14 residues. The V segment lost 5 bases and the J segment 2 bases; nucleotides outside the gene matches: 4. This sample stems from a study of blood T cell repertoires in COVID-19. The data were produced by immunoSEQ multiplex PCR, yet TCRdb's version contains in-frame clones alone and is incomplete. The sample includes approximately 130,000 clones, 75% to 90% of them seen just once. The chain uses TRBV2 and TRBJ2-3; the match to TRBD1 covers 7 bases. The material sequenced was PBMCs or T cells enriched from blood (not recorded which). The source of this sequence is a woman in her 50s who had recovered from COVID-19. The CDR3 region has the DNA TGTGCCAGCAGTAGAGACAGGGACACAGATACGCAGTATTTT. As protein: CASSRDRDTDTQYF. The full variable domain, its missing parts supplied by reference TRBV2 and TRBJ2-3, is EPEVTQTPSHQVTQMGQEVILRCVPISNHLYFYWYRQILGQKVEFLVSFYNNEISEKSEIFDDQFSVERPDGSNFTLKIRSTKLEDSAMYFCASSRDRDTDTQYFGPGTRLTVL.